A selection of T cell receptor beta chains follows, all from one sample in a study of CD8+CD57+ T cells in acquired aplastic anemia. TCRdb reprocessed the reads with MiXCR, giving one entry per CDR3 protein. The repertoire has 200,000 or so distinct CDR3 sequences, over 60% of them found once; the top ten carry about 43%. Input material: sorted CD4+, CD8+, or CD8+CD57+ T cells (not recorded which) from PBMCs. All receptors derive from a human donor with severe aplastic anemia or a healthy control (not recorded which). The CDR3 runs from the conserved cysteine through the conserved F or W. D genes are given only for firm matches. Size is omitted from some rows. Given values are once, few, many or a class for expanded clones.

size	J	V	D	CDR3	DNA
once	TRBJ1-2	TRBV12-3/TRBV12-4	NA	CASSLAGPGYTF	TGTGCCAGCAGTTTAGCCGGGCCTGGCTACACCTTC
NA	TRBJ2-7	TRBV9	TRBD1	CASSPGTGTVTYEQYF	TGTGCCAGCAGCCCAGGGACCGGGACAGTAACCTACGAGCAGTACTTC
NA	TRBJ2-7	TRBV2	TRBD2	CASKMGGTYEQYF	TGTGCCAGCAAGATGGGGGGGACCTACGAGCAGTACTTC
once	TRBJ1-2	TRBV7-2	NA	CASSLDRLTNYGYTF	TGTGCCAGCAGCTTAGATCGGCTAACTAACTATGGCTACACCTTC
once	TRBJ1-1	TRBV7-9	NA	CASSPGGQTDTEAFF	TGTGCCAGCAGCCCTGGGGGACAAACCGACACTGAAGCTTTCTTT
few	TRBJ2-5	TRBV20-1	NA	CSARPRQRQETQYF	TGCAGTGCTAGACCTCGCCAGCGACAAGAGACCCAGTACTTC
NA	TRBJ2-7	TRBV12-5	NA	CASGVGPYEQYF	TGTGCTAGTGGCGTAGGACCCTACGAGCAGTACTTC
NA	TRBJ1-1	TRBV5-4	NA	CASGVNTEAFF	TGTGCCAGCGGAGTGAACACTGAAGCTTTCTTT
NA	TRBJ1-2	TRBV12-3/TRBV12-4	NA	CASSLARHGTAYGYTF	TGTGCCAGCAGTTTAGCGCGTCATGGGACGGCCTATGGCTACACCTTC
NA	TRBJ2-2	TRBV20-1	NA	CSASRGNTGELFF	TGCAGTGCTAGTCGGGGAAACACCGGGGAGCTGTTTTTT
few	TRBJ1-1	TRBV10-3	NA	CAISESVGNTEAFF	TGTGCCATCAGTGAGTCTGTTGGGAACACTGAAGCTTTCTTT
many	TRBJ2-7	TRBV30	NA	CAWSELADSPYEQYF	TGTGCCTGGAGTGAACTGGCCGACTCTCCCTACGAGCAGTACTTC
many	TRBJ1-1	TRBV9	NA	CASSVDKSRGGNTEAFF	TGTGCCAGCAGCGTAGACAAGTCGAGAGGGGGGAACACTGAAGCTTTCTTT
few	TRBJ2-7	TRBV19	TRBD1	CASSKGDMRGPYEQYF	TGTGCCAGTAGTAAGGGCGACATGAGGGGGCCGTACGAGCAGTACTTC
NA	TRBJ1-1	TRBV2	TRBD1	CASTGTGAVTEAFF	TGTGCCAGCACCGGTACAGGGGCGGTCACTGAAGCTTTCTTT
NA	TRBJ2-3	TRBV5-1	TRBD2	CASKRGGATDTQCF	TGCGCCAGCAAGCGGGGAGGCGCTACAGATACGCAGTGTTTT
NA	TRBJ1-6	TRBV9	NA	CASSVPNSPLHF	TGTGCCAGCAGCGTACCCAATTCACCCCTCCACTTT
NA	TRBJ1-5	TRBV5-1	NA	CASSLGQYSNQPQHF	TGCGCCAGCAGCTTGGGACAGTATAGCAATCAGCCCCAGCATTTT
NA	TRBJ2-7	TRBV6-1	NA	CVSSGWYEQYF	TGTGTCAGCAGTGGATGGTACGAGCAGTACTTC
NA	TRBJ1-6	TRBV2	NA	CASSLRVNSPLHF	TGTGCCAGCAGTCTTCGGGTTAATTCACCCCTCCACTTT